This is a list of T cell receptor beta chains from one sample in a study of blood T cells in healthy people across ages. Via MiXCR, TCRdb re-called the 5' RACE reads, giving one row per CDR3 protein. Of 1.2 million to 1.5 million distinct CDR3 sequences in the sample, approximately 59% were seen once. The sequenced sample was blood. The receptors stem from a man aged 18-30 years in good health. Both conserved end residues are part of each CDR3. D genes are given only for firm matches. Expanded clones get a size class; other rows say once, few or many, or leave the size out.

TGCGCCAGCAGCTCTAGGGAAGGCTACGAGCAGTACTTC	CASSSREGYEQYF	.	few	13	TRBJ2-7	TRBV7-9
TGTGCCATCAGGGGGACAGGGGTGGATGAAAAACTGTTTTTT	CAIRGTGVDEKLFF	TRBD1	.	14	TRBJ1-4	TRBV10-3
TGCAGTGCTAGACCGGGACAGAGAAATTCACCCCTCCACTTT	CSARPGQRNSPLHF	TRBD1	.	14	TRBJ1-6	TRBV20-1
TGCGCCAGCAGCCAAGTCGAGGGCAGGGGGCTGAAAGAGACCCAGTACTTC	CASSQVEGRGLKETQYF	TRBD1	.	17	TRBJ2-5	TRBV4-3
TGTGCCAGCAGCTACAAGGGCCCCCTGACAGGAGAGAACACTGAAGCTTTCTTT	CASSYKGPLTGENTEAFF	.	.	18	TRBJ1-1	TRBV3-1
TGCAGTGCTCTGGCAGGGGAGGGCACTGAAGCTTTCTTT	CSALAGEGTEAFF	.	.	13	TRBJ1-1	TRBV20-1
TGTGCCAGCAGCTGGACAGTCGGGGGCTATGGCTACACCTTC	CASSWTVGGYGYTF	.	.	14	TRBJ1-2	TRBV7-2
TGTGCCAGCAGCTTACATGGGGAGGTCAAGTACTTC	CASSLHGEVKYF	.	.	12	TRBJ2-5	TRBV7-9
TGTGCCAGCAGTCCCACTGACAGGGGAAACTCCTACGAGCAGTACTTC	CASSPTDRGNSYEQYF	TRBD1	.	16	TRBJ2-7	TRBV12-3/TRBV12-4
TGTGCCAGCAGCTCGCACGGGGGGATCTACAATGAGCAGTTCTTC	CASSSHGGIYNEQFF	TRBD2	.	15	TRBJ2-1	TRBV12-3/TRBV12-4
TGTGCCAGCAGTTTCAGGGTTCGAGGAAGCACCGGGGAGCTGTTTTTT	CASSFRVRGSTGELFF	.	.	16	TRBJ2-2	TRBV12-3/TRBV12-4
TGCAGTGCTAGTTGGCTAGCGGACAACCCGAACACCGGGGAGCTGTTTTTT	CSASWLADNPNTGELFF	TRBD2	.	17	TRBJ2-2	TRBV20-1
TGCGCCAGCAGCCTGGATTTATGGGGCGATCGACCCTACGAGCAGTACTTC	CASSLDLWGDRPYEQYF	.	.	17	TRBJ2-7	TRBV4-1
TGTGCCAGCAGCTCCCCGGGACTGGCAGGCGATGAGCAGTTCTTC	CASSSPGLAGDEQFF	.	few	15	TRBJ2-1	TRBV7-9
TGTGCCAGCAGCCAAGACTTTAGCTCCTACAATGAGCAGTTCTTC	CASSQDFSSYNEQFF	.	.	15	TRBJ2-1	TRBV3-1
TGTGCCAGCAGCGTGACGTTAGAGGGAGGCTACACCTTC	CASSVTLEGGYTF	.	.	13	TRBJ1-2	TRBV5-6
TGCAGTCTAGCGGGGGGGCAGTTTTCATTGTTCTTC	CSLAGGQFSLFF	TRBD2	.	12	TRBJ2-1	TRBV20-1
TGTGCCAGCGGCCAAGACGTGATGCTTGAGCAGTACTTC	CASGQDVMLEQYF	.	.	13	TRBJ2-5	TRBV4-2
TGTGCCAGTTCACCAATGATCTTAAGGCGGGGGCCCTACGAGCAGTACTTC	CASSPMILRRGPYEQYF	.	.	17	TRBJ2-7	TRBV18
TGTGCCAGCAGCGGGGTCTTCAATTCACCCCTCCACTTT	CASSGVFNSPLHF	.	.	13	TRBJ1-6	TRBV27